This T cell receptor beta chain emerged from a study of T cells after yellow fever vaccination. Findings and caveats of the study: The CD4 compartment and the CD8 compartment contained a small share of clonotypes in common. Clones from primary vaccination mostly reappeared after the booster (over 95% CD4, just over 85% CD8). Highly abundant clonotypes carried over from the bulk population could end up in FACS-sorted repertoires as contaminants.

The study made its TCR cDNA through 5'RACE template switching. That step introduced a universal primer site along with UMIs. In TCRdb, the 5' RACE reads were re-called with MiXCR into one record per CDR3 protein. Here the sample spans hundreds of thousands of distinct CDR3 sequences, roughly 20% being singletons. This CDR3 is built from 17 residues. V was cut by 3 bases and J by 7 bases, with 21 bases left in between. The germline V gene encodes CDR1 LGHNA and CDR2 YSLEER. This clonotype has a handful of counts. Its antigen is still unknown. The receptor was isolated from a man between 18 and 29 years old who received the YFV17D yellow fever vaccine. The rearrangement joins TRBV4-3 to TRBJ2-2, with D unclear. This material consisted of PBMCs, taken before the yellow fever booster vaccination. CDR3 residues: CASSQRTANVENGELFF. In DNA form, the CDR3 reads TGCGCCAGCAGCCAGCGGACCGCGAACGTCGAGAACGGGGAGCTGTTTTTT.